This T cell receptor beta chain emerged from a study of PD-1 blockade in mismatch repair-deficient tumors. J lost 0 bases, V lost 4 bases, and 4 bases had no gene match. Germline V gene lookup returns CDR1 SEHNR and CDR2 FQNEAQ (reference sequence). This CDR3 has 16 residues. Mismatch repair deficiency was confirmed in all patients, by PCR or immunohistochemistry. The TCR-sequenced patients were a few responders to pembrolizumab. Here immunoSEQ multiplex PCR was the method, and the copy in TCRdb shows in-frame clones only, minus some. Here the sample spans some 120,000 clones, roughly 80% being singletons.

The sequence came from an adult with mismatch repair-deficient cancer. Sequencing was performed on peripheral blood, taken approximately 14 months after starting pembrolizumab. The chain couples TRBV7-9 to TRBJ2-1; TRBD2 matches 9 bases. The DNA for the CDR3 is TGTGCCAGCAGCTCGATTAGCGGGAGCTCCTACAATGAGCAGTTCTTC. It specifies CASSSISGSSYNEQFF.